This TCR beta chain was sequenced for a study of cytomegalovirus exposure and HLA in healthy donors. The wider study: Earlier results showed approximately 110 million unique TCR beta sequences derived from approximately 170 million T cells.

The PCR was carried out with 60 Vbeta primers and 13 Jbeta primers. Profiling relied on immunoSEQ multiplex PCR, and the TCRdb table lists in-frame clones only, not all of them. This table has 150,000 to 200,000 clones, about 80% appearing once. V lost 3 bases and J lost 0, with 12 bases in between. This CDR3 contains 15 residues. Germline CDR1 is LNHDA and CDR2 is SQIVND (reference sequence). Sequencing was carried out using PBMCs. J is TRBJ2-7 and V is TRBV19; D is possibly TRBD2 (6 bases). This TCR derives from a boy younger than 18 in good health and CMV-seronegative. The CDR3 protein is CASSIRLGGSYEQYF. In DNA, the CDR3 is TGTGCCAGTAGTATTCGTTTGGGGGGCTCCTACGAGCAGTACTTC. Filled out from reference TRBV19 and TRBJ2-7, the complete variable domain reads DGGITQSPKYLFRKEGQNVTLSCEQNLNHDAMYWYRQDPGQGLRLIYYSQIVNDFQKGDIAEGYSVSREKKESFPLTVTSAQKNPTAFYLCASSIRLGGSYEQYFGPGTRLTVT.